Sequencing of this T cell receptor beta chain was carried out in a study of blood T cell repertoires in COVID-19 (TCRdb year 2020). Notes on the research overall: The collaborator samples originated in the United States, Italy and Spain and spanned the acute and convalescent phases of COVID-19. The material from the prospective study consisted of cDNA or gDNA derived from T cells, B-cell-depleted T cells, or PBMCs. Subjects who had been exposed to COVID-19, were actively infected with it, or had recovered from it provided the deeply sampled blood TCRbeta repertoires that made up the dataset. The repertoires were released in a freely available public database intended as a resource for research on the immune response to SARS-CoV-2. Samples came from the ongoing ImmuneRACE study (first 160 participants) plus 1,254 subjects from 6 global collaborators. Nearly every sample came with metadata listing a de-identified subject ID, COVID-19 status, age in years and sex. Where HLA class I and class II types were available, the types were taken from metadata supplied by the sample provider, not from assay-based typing. The study at large found these results: The amount of clinical and demographic metadata varied by source and participant and was provided uncurated.

The immunoSEQ Assay, a bias-controlled multiplex PCR, was used to amplify TCRbeta CDR3 regions from genomic DNA. In the source study's methods: The number of nucleated cells in each sample was estimated by amplification of reference gene primers within the assay. To quantify the absolute abundance of each unique TCRbeta CDR3 rearrangement, sequence reads were collapsed and filtered. For each sample, productive Simpson clonality was calculated by taking the square root of Simpson's diversity index across productive rearrangements. TCRdb took this table from immuneACCESS and kept in-frame rearrangements with V and J called. Such tables lack part of the clones; where checked against another copy, unresolved V genes explain under half of the gap, and the rest is unexplained. V and J calls plus clone size are reproduced from that table; the DNA served to infer D and trimming. A total of more than 95,000 clones appear in this sample, about nine tenths of them only once. Jointly, the top ten make up around 14% of the sample.

From cysteine to phenylalanine, the CDR3 is 8 amino acids long. Only CDR3 DNA remains: 24 bases, in frame from the first base. Trimming takes 8 bases from V and 8 bases from J, and the germline ends sit 6 bases apart. The germline V gene gives CDR1 as SQVTM and CDR2 as ANQGSEA. Collaborating institutions collected whole blood in K2EDTA tubes following their own protocols. For TCRbeta analysis, collaborators shipped samples in one of three forms: frozen whole blood, isolated PBMCs, or DNA extracted from either of those sample types. This clone turned up a few times. Its antigen specificity is not known. No base-level quality is on record; no much larger clone is a single base apart.

The receptor comes from a middle-aged man with acute or convalescent COVID-19. Material for sequencing was peripheral blood. The chain employs TRBV29-1 and TRBJ1-2, with an unclear D gene assignment. The nucleotides read TGCAGCCCCGGGGGCTACACCTTC. Translated, it gives CSPGGYTF.